A selection of T cell receptor beta chains follows, all from one sample in a study of blood T cell repertoires in COVID-19. Sequencing used immunoSEQ multiplex PCR; TCRdb keeps in-frame clones, though not all of them. The sample consists of 60,000 to 80,000 clones, around 90% of them appearing once. Sequencing used peripheral blood. These receptors all come from a human donor in a cohort sampled during active COVID-19. Each CDR3 is given with its conserved first and last residue. The order of the fields is V gene, CDR3 length, D gene, clone size, J gene, CDR3 protein, CDR3 DNA. A D gene is named only where the DNA matches it firmly. For some rows the clone size is stated as once, few or many, or as a class when expanded; others skip it.

>TRBV5-1|14|NA|few|TRBJ2-3
CASSWTRSTDTQYF
TGCGCCAGCAGCTGGACAAGGAGCACAGATACGCAGTATTTT
>TRBV5-1|15|NA|NA|TRBJ2-2
CASSPGGGWGGELFF
TGCGCCAGCAGCCCGGGCGGGGGCTGGGGCGGGGAGCTGTTTTTT
>TRBV6-5|13|TRBD1|once|TRBJ1-1
CASSSPDRAEAFF
TGTGCCAGCAGTTCTCCGGACAGGGCTGAAGCTTTCTTT
>TRBV30|16|TRBD2|NA|TRBJ2-1
CAWRSSGASSYNEQFF
TGTGCCTGGAGATCTAGCGGGGCTAGCTCCTACAATGAGCAGTTCTTC
>TRBV10-2|12|TRBD1|NA|TRBJ2-1
CAAGTGGIEQFF
TGCGCCGCTGGGACAGGGGGCATTGAGCAGTTCTTC
>TRBV11-3|14|NA|NA|TRBJ1-1
CASSRGGGNTEAFF
TGTGCCAGCAGCCGAGGTGGCGGGAACACTGAAGCTTTCTTT
>TRBV13|15|TRBD1|few|TRBJ1-4
CASRRRGRRDEKLFF
TGTGCCAGCAGACGTAGGGGGCGCCGGGATGAAAAACTGTTTTTT
>TRBV24-1|16|TRBD2|NA|TRBJ2-1
CATSDPSGSVYNEQFF
TGTGCCACCAGTGACCCCAGCGGGAGCGTCTACAATGAGCAGTTCTTC
>TRBV27|13|NA|few|TRBJ2-7
CASSSNGYYEQYF
TGTGCCAGCAGTTCAAACGGGTACTACGAGCAGTACTTC
>TRBV7-8|14|NA|NA|TRBJ2-1
CASSLASGPVEQFF
TGTGCCAGCAGCTTAGCGTCTGGGCCGGTCGAGCAGTTCTTC
>TRBV5-5|14|NA|NA|TRBJ1-2
CASSGRGSTWSDTF
TGTGCCAGCAGCGGGAGGGGGTCGACCTGGTCAGACACCTTC
>TRBV7-2|11|NA|NA|TRBJ1-4
CASNSRQAVFF
TGTGCCAGCAACTCCAGACAGGCTGTATTTTTT
>TRBV5-4|14|TRBD1|NA|TRBJ2-7
CASSSDRGPREQYF
TGTGCCAGCAGCTCCGACAGGGGTCCCAGGGAGCAGTACTTC
>TRBV7-9|15|TRBD1|once|TRBJ1-4
CASSGMGTGEEKLFF
TGTGCCAGCAGCGGGATGGGGACAGGGGAAGAAAAACTGTTTTTT
>TRBV7-9|14|TRBD1|NA|TRBJ2-7
CASSRDRGVYEQYF
TGTGCCAGCAGCCGGGACAGGGGAGTATACGAGCAGTACTTC